Presented here are 28 T cell receptor beta chains from one specimen sequenced in a study of T cell changes during pregnancy in multiple sclerosis. The assay was immunoSEQ multiplex PCR, and TCRdb's table has in-frame clones only and misses some. The sample consists of nearly 60,000 clones, about 89% of them appearing once. Material: CD4+ T cells from peripheral blood mononuclear cells, obtained after pregnancy. The receptor source for this set is a female donor in good health, enrolled as a control in a pregnancy study.

The J gene is TRBJ1-5, the V gene TRBV7-2; the D gene is possibly TRBD1 (6 bases). Trimming took 4 bases from V and 7 from J, leaving 14 bases between them. The germline gives CDR1 SGHTA, CDR2 FQGNSA. This CDR3 is 14 amino acids long. The CDR3 here is CASSSKRQGQPQHF. CDR3 DNA sequence: TGTGCCAGCAGCTCCAAACGCCAGGGGCAGCCCCAGCATTTT.

The chain employs TRBV5-6 and TRBJ1-2; TRBD1 aligns across 7 bases. The germline gives CDR1 SGHDT, CDR2 YYEEEE. This CDR3 comprises 16 residues. V lost 0 bases and J lost 5; bases outside the gene matches: 10. The CDR3 sequence is CASSLGLAGGSYGYTF. The CDR3 DNA follows: TGTGCCAGCAGCTTGGGTCTGGCAGGGGGTTCTTATGGCTACACCTTC.

The CDR3 DNA reads TGTGCCAGCAGCCTAGCGGGGGGAAACATTCAGTACTTC. Translating it yields CASSLAGGNIQYF. This chain connects TRBV9 to TRBJ2-4; 11 bases line up with TRBD2. The CDR3 has 13 residues. From germline, CDR1 is SGDLS and CDR2 YYNGEE. The junction had 0 bases not matched to a gene; V was cut back by 4 bases and J by 6 bases.

The chain combines TRBV11-1 with TRBJ1-1; perhaps TRBD1 as D (5 bases). Trimming left V 4 bases short and J 1 base short, with 10 bases between. CDR1 and CDR2 (germline): SGHAT, FQDESV (reference sequence). The CDR3 has 14 residues. CDR3 loop: CASSSFDRNTEAFF. The CDR3 nucleotides read TGTGCCAGCAGCTCCTTTGACAGGAACACTGAAGCTTTCTTT.

The table lists this clone with a count of one. The V call is TRBV9, the J call TRBJ1-2; unclear D gene. The V gene's germline CDR1 is SGDLS and CDR2 YYNGEE. The V gene lost 0 bases and the J gene lost 8 bases, with 14 bases spanning the gap. This CDR3 has 14 amino acids. Written as DNA, the CDR3 is TGTGCCAGCAGCGTAGGGGCATGGAATCCAGGCTACACCTTC. It yields the protein CASSVGAWNPGYTF.

The chain has TRBV7-2 and TRBJ1-5; 8 nucleotides agree with TRBD1. Per the germline V gene, CDR1 is SGHTA and CDR2 is FQGNSA. V was pared by 5 bases and J by 5 bases, with 8 bases of the junction left unmatched. The CDR3 covers 15 residues. The CDR3 loop reads CASSLDRGLDQPQHF. In DNA, the CDR3 is TGTGCCAGCAGCCTTGACAGGGGTTTGGATCAGCCCCAGCATTTT.

This chain joins TRBV19 and TRBJ1-5; 9 nucleotides agree with TRBD1. The CDR3 covers 17 residues. The V segment lost 7 bases and the J segment 5 bases; nucleotides outside the gene matches: 15. The V gene's germline CDR1 is LNHDA and CDR2 SQIVND (reference sequence). For the CDR3, the DNA is TGTGCCAGTACGTATTCGACCCGGACAGGGGATTATCAGCCCCAGCATTTT. It specifies CASTYSTRTGDYQPQHF.

The chain couples TRBV5-6 to TRBJ2-3; a possible D gene is TRBD2 (7 bases). Germline V CDR1 and CDR2: SGHDT, YYEEEE. This CDR3 region has 16 residues. Trimming removed 4 bases from V and 2 bases from J, with 17 bases in between. The DNA of the CDR3 is TGTGCCAGCAGCGCGGCGGGGGCCGTCTTCACAGATACGCAGTATTTT. This gives the protein CASSAAGAVFTDTQYF.

The J gene is TRBJ2-2, the V gene TRBV4-3; D is possibly TRBD1 (6 bases). The CDR3 spans 16 residues. V lost 1 base to trimming and J lost 4 bases, with 13 bases between them. The germline gives CDR1 LGHNA, CDR2 YSLEER. The DNA for the CDR3 is TGCGCCAGCAGCCAAGGACAGGCTTCGGTCACCGGGGAGCTGTTTTTT. Its translation: CASSQGQASVTGELFF.

The chain uses TRBV11-2 and TRBJ2-1; TRBD1 agrees at 8 bases. The CDR3 spans 15 residues. CDR1 is SGHAT and CDR2 is FQNNGV in the germline V gene. The V and J ends lost 3 bases and 5 bases, in that order; junction bases with no gene match: 6. Here the CDR3 reads CASSFVGQGHNEQFF. The CDR3 nucleotides read TGTGCCAGCAGCTTCGTAGGACAGGGCCACAATGAGCAGTTCTTC.

The V gene is TRBV19, the J gene TRBJ1-1; a possible D gene is TRBD1 (5 bases). The length of the CDR3 is 14 residues. Germline V lookup: CDR1 LNHDA, CDR2 SQIVND (reference sequence). V lost 6 bases, J lost 5 bases, and 16 bases lay in between. CDR3 coding DNA: TGTGCCAGTAGGGTGCGGGGGGTAGGGACTGAAGCTTTCTTT. As protein: CASRVRGVGTEAFF.

J is TRBJ2-1 and V is TRBV7-3, with 10 bases matching TRBD2. This CDR3 is built from 15 residues. V dropped 6 bases and J dropped 4; count of bases not matched to a gene: 6. Germline loops: CDR1 SGHTA, CDR2 FQGTGA. CDR3 nucleotide sequence: TGTGCCAGCAGTCCCGGACTAGCGGCTTACAATGAGCAGTTCTTC. Amino acid sequence: CASSPGLAAYNEQFF.

The V call is TRBV19, the J call TRBJ2-1; TRBD1 agrees at 8 bases. Trimming cost V 6 bases and J 6 bases; bases outside gene matches: 7. The CDR3 has 14 residues. CDR1 is LNHDA and CDR2 is SQIVND in the germline V gene (reference sequence). The CDR3 region is CASRSGQGLNEQFF. Written as DNA, the CDR3 is TGTGCCAGTAGGAGCGGACAGGGTCTCAATGAGCAGTTCTTC.

V is TRBV30 and J is TRBJ1-2, with D possibly being TRBD1 (5 bases). The germline V and J ends were trimmed by 3 bases and 5 bases, with 13 bases remaining between them. The length of the CDR3 is 13 residues. Looked up from germline, CDR1 is GTSNPN and CDR2 is SVGIG (reference sequence). The CDR3 sequence: CAWSLGAEYGYTF. CDR3 nucleotides: TGTGCCTGGAGCCTAGGGGCAGAATATGGCTACACCTTC.

The rearrangement joins TRBV5-1 to TRBJ2-1, with 9 bases fitting TRBD2. There are 15 residues in the CDR3. V shed 5 bases and J 1 base; nucleotides not matched to a gene: 4. Germline CDR1 and CDR2: SGHRS and YFSETQ. CDR3 sequence (DNA): TGCGCCAGCAGTCCGACTAGCGGTTCCTACAATGAGCAGTTCTTC. Translation: CASSPTSGSYNEQFF.

The V call is TRBV7-9, the J call TRBJ2-7; 7 nucleotides agree with TRBD1. The V and J ends lost 5 bases and 3 bases, in that order; junction bases with no gene match: 7. Per the germline V gene, CDR1 is SEHNR and CDR2 is FQNEAQ (reference sequence). The CDR3 covers 14 residues. The CDR3 DNA sequence: TGTGCCAGCAGCCACCGGGACAGACTCTACGAGCAGTACTTC. Its translation is CASSHRDRLYEQYF.

This chain links TRBV9 with TRBJ1-1; 7 bases are a match to TRBD1. Germline CDR1 is SGDLS and CDR2 is YYNGEE. The CDR3 is 15 amino acids. V lost 4 bases and J lost 2; bases outside the gene matches: 8. CDR3 in amino acids: CASSSTGWANTEAFF. CDR3 nucleotides: TGTGCCAGCAGCTCGACAGGGTGGGCTAACACTGAAGCTTTCTTT.

The chain carries TRBV7-2 and TRBJ2-3; D perhaps matches TRBD2 (6 bases). Trimming removed 5 bases at V and 0 bases at J, with 9 bases between. The CDR3 has 14 amino acids. CDR1 is SGHTA, CDR2 FQGNSA, per germline. The CDR3 sequence: CASSRDFSTDTQYF. CDR3 nucleotides: TGTGCCAGCAGCCGGGACTTCAGCACAGATACGCAGTATTTT.

This chain joins TRBV2 and TRBJ2-3; TRBD2 is a possible D gene (6 bases). CDR3 length: 12 residues. CDR1 is SNHLY and CDR2 is FYNNEI in the germline V gene. V dropped 4 bases and J dropped 5 bases, with 7 bases sitting between them. The CDR3 loop reads CASSAEGDTQYF. Here the CDR3 DNA reads TGTGCCAGCAGTGCGGAGGGAGATACGCAGTATTTT.

This clone has only a few counts. The chain uses TRBV5-5 and TRBJ2-3; 10 bases match TRBD2. CDR3 length: 16 residues. Trimming cost V 0 bases and J 4 bases; bases outside gene matches: 5. Germline assignment: CDR1 SGHKS and CDR2 YYEKEE (reference sequence). For the CDR3, the DNA is TGTGCCAGCAGCTTGGCTAGCGGGGGTGTCTCAGATACGCAGTATTTT. This encodes CASSLASGGVSDTQYF.

The chain recombines TRBV30 with TRBJ1-1; 7 nucleotides line up with TRBD1. This CDR3 contains 14 residues. Germline V gives CDR1 GTSNPN, CDR2 SVGIG (reference sequence). V shed 7 bases, J shed 0 bases, and the junction held 8 bases outside the gene matches. The DNA of the CDR3 is TGTGCCTCCCCAGGGGACAGTTTGAACACTGAAGCTTTCTTT. Translation: CASPGDSLNTEAFF.

The V gene is TRBV6-5, the J gene TRBJ2-3; possibly TRBD2 for D (5 bases). Germline V lookup: CDR1 MNHEY, CDR2 SVGAGI. Trimming left V 6 bases short and J 1 base short, with 8 bases between. The CDR3 runs 13 residues. For the CDR3, the DNA is TGTGCCAGCAGGGAAGCGGGCACAGATACGCAGTATTTT. The encoded protein is CASREAGTDTQYF.

The sample holds a few counts of this clone. The chain uses TRBV9 and TRBJ1-2, with 7 bases fitting TRBD1. The CDR3 runs to 13 residues. The germline CDR1 and CDR2 sequences are SGDLS and YYNGEE. V shed 4 bases, J shed 7 bases, and the junction held 7 bases outside the gene matches. The CDR3 is CASSSQGLPGYTF. The CDR3 DNA sequence: TGTGCCAGCAGCTCACAGGGGCTGCCTGGCTACACCTTC.

This sequence joins TRBV6-1 and TRBJ2-7, with 11 bases aligning to TRBD1. CDR1 and CDR2 from the germline V gene are MNHNS and SASEGT. This CDR3 comprises 17 residues. The V gene end was trimmed by 0 bases and the J gene end by 5 bases; junction bases not matched to a gene: 9. The CDR3 DNA follows: TGTGCCAGCAGTGAAGCTTTATCGGGACAGGGGGTCAACGAGCAGTACTTC. Its protein product is CASSEALSGQGVNEQYF.

This chain connects TRBV11-2 to TRBJ2-3, with 10 positions matching TRBD2. Germline V CDR1 and CDR2: SGHAT, FQNNGV. V lost 5 bases, J lost 3 bases, and 5 bases stayed unmatched. This CDR3 is 15 amino acids long. The CDR3 is CASSLGTSETDTQYF. CDR3 coding DNA: TGTGCCAGCAGCCTAGGGACTAGCGAAACAGATACGCAGTATTTT.

CDR3 in amino acids: CASSRDTGSRTEAFF. Written as DNA, the CDR3 is TGTGCCAGCAGCCGGGACACAGGGTCGCGCACTGAAGCTTTCTTT. The rearrangement uses TRBV5-5 and TRBJ1-1; weak D call: TRBD1 (6 bases). The CDR3 totals 15 residues. Germline V gives CDR1 SGHKS, CDR2 YYEKEE (reference sequence). Trimming took off 4 bases at V and 4 bases at J, with 17 bases between the two ends.

The J gene is TRBJ2-1, the V gene TRBV10-3; the match to TRBD2 covers 9 bases. CDR1 and CDR2 (germline): ENHRY, SYGVKD. Losses at the gene ends were 6 bases for V and 0 bases for J; bases not matched to a gene: 6. The CDR3 sequence is 16 residues long. The CDR3 DNA sequence: TGTGCCATCAGCGTAGCGGGGGTCCACTCCTACAATGAGCAGTTCTTC. As protein: CAISVAGVHSYNEQFF.

V is TRBV9 and J is TRBJ1-2, with 7 bases lining up with TRBD1. V shed 1 base, J shed 2 bases, and the junction held 8 bases outside the gene matches. The CDR3 is 16 residues long. The germline CDR1 and CDR2 sequences are SGDLS and YYNGEE. The CDR3 loop reads CASSVLQAGGNYGYTF. In nucleotides, the CDR3 is TGTGCCAGCAGCGTACTCCAGGCAGGGGGAAACTATGGCTACACCTTC.